This T cell receptor (beta chain) stems from a study of T cell responses to AZD1222 COVID-19 vaccine. Background on the study: Doses given second, at about 4 or about 12 weeks, were pooled.

Using immunoSEQ multiplex PCR, the repertoire was profiled, and TCRdb retains in-frame clones only, with some absent. The sample holds 100,000 or so clones, 88% seen once. This CDR3 has 12 residues. V was pared by 8 bases and J by 4 bases, with 9 bases between. CDR1 LGHNA and CDR2 YNFKEQ come from the germline V gene. Notes on the study in general: Regions 160-218 and 743-854 held dominance among vaccine-associated CD4 TCRs, which spanned spike. Clonal diversity was possibly underestimated; the donors were predominantly white British and more often female. Increased Spike-specific TCR breadth and depth were observed after two AZD1222 doses.

With respect to this clone: Its antigen remains unknown.

This specimen was peripheral blood, taken on day 0 of AZD1222 vaccination. The receptor was derived from an adult in good health. The chain employs TRBV4-2 and TRBJ1-3; D gene uncertain. The CDR3 nucleotides read TGTGCCAGCCAAGGACCGGGAAACACCATATATTTT. Its protein is CASQGPGNTIYF.